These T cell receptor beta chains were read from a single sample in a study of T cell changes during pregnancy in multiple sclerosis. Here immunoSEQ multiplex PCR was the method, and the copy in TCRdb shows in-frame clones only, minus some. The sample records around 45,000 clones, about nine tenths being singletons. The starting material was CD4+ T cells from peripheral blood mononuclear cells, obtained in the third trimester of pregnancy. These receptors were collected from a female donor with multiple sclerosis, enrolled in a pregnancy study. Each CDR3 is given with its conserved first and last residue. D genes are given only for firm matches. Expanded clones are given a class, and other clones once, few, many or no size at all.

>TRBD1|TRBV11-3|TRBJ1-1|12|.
TGTGCCAGCAGCTTAGAGACAGGGGCGCCTTTCTTT
CASSLETGAPFF
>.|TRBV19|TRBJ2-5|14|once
TGTGCCAGTAGCTCGACTAGGAGGGAAGAGACCCAGTACTTC
CASSSTRREETQYF
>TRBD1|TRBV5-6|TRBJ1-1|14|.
TGTGCCAGCAGCGTGACAGGGCTGAACACTGAAGCTTTCTTT
CASSVTGLNTEAFF
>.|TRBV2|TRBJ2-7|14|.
TGTGCCAGCAGCGTGGGCGGGAACCCCTACGAGCAGTACTTC
CASSVGGNPYEQYF
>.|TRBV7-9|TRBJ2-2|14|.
TGTGCCAGCAGCTTCGCGGGGTATGCCGGGGAGCTGTTTTTT
CASSFAGYAGELFF
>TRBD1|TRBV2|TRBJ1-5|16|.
TGTGCCAGCAGTGCATCCTTCACAGGGGGCGGTCAGCCCCAGCATTTT
CASSASFTGGGQPQHF
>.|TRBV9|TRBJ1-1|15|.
TGTGCCAGCAGCGTAGGGGCAGGGTGGAACACTGAAGCTTTCTTT
CASSVGAGWNTEAFF
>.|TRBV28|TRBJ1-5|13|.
TGTGCCAGCTATTGGACTGCAAATCAGCCCCAGCATTTT
CASYWTANQPQHF
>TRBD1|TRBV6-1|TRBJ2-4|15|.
TGTGCCAGCAGTGAGTCGGGACAGGGCCGATACATTCAGTACTTC
CASSESGQGRYIQYF
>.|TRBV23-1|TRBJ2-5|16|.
TGCGCCAGCAGTCAATCAGGGAGGGGGGATCAAGAGACCCAGTACTTC
CASSQSGRGDQETQYF
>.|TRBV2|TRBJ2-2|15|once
TGTGCCAGCAGTGGTTGGGGGGATGCCACCGGGGAGCTGTTTTTT
CASSGWGDATGELFF
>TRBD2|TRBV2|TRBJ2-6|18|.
TGTGCCAGTTGCCGGGGGCGGGAGGACTGGTCTGGGGCCAACGTCCTGACTTTC
CASCRGREDWSGANVLTF
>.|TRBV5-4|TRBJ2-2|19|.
TGTGCCAGCAGCTTCCCAGGCGGAGTTAGCGGTAGGAGTGGCGGGGAGCTGTTTTTT
CASSFPGGVSGRSGGELFF
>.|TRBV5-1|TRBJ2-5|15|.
TGCGCCAGTCGGGGGGCCCTTTTGGGTATCGAGACCCAGTACTTC
CASRGALLGIETQYF
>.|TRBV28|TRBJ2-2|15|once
TGTGCCAGCAGTCCTTCACGACAGAACACCGGGGAGCTGTTTTTT
CASSPSRQNTGELFF
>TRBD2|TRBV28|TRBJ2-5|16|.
TGTGCCAGCAGTTCCCCAAGAGCTAGCGGAAAAGAGACCCAGTACTTC
CASSSPRASGKETQYF
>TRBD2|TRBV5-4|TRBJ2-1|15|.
TGTGCCAGCAGCTTGGAATTAGCGGGGTACAATGAGCAGTTCTTC
CASSLELAGYNEQFF
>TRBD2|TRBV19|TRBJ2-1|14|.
TGTGCCAGTAGTCCCGGGACTAGCGGGTCCGGGCAGTTCTTC
CASSPGTSGSGQFF
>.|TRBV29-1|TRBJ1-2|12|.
TGCAGCGTTTGGACAGTTCTCTATGGCTACACCTTC
CSVWTVLYGYTF
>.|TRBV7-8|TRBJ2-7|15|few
TGTGCCAGCAGCCAAGGGAGGACGCCCCCTTACGAGCAGTACTTC
CASSQGRTPPYEQYF
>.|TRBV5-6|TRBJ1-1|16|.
TGTGCCAGCAGCTTGCAAATCGGGGTTATAGGGACTGAAGCTTTCTTT
CASSLQIGVIGTEAFF
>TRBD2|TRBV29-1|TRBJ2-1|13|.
TGCAGCGTTGAAGCGGGGGGATACAATGAGCAGTTCTTC
CSVEAGGYNEQFF
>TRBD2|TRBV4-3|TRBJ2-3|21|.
TGCGCCAGCAGCCTACAATCGACTAGCGGGAGGTCAACAACTAGCACAGATACGCAGTATTTT
CASSLQSTSGRSTTSTDTQYF
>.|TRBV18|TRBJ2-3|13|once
TGTGCCAGCTCACCACCCGGCACAGATACGCAGTATTTT
CASSPPGTDTQYF
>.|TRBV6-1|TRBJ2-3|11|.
TGTGCCAGTACGCAGACAGATACGCAGTATTTT
CASTQTDTQYF
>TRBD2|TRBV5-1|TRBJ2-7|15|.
TGCGCCAGCAGCGTCGAAGCGGGAAACTCCTACGAGCAGTACTTC
CASSVEAGNSYEQYF
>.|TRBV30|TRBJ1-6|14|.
TGTGCCTGGAGTGTGATAGCTCGTGGGTCACCCCTCCACTTT
CAWSVIARGSPLHF
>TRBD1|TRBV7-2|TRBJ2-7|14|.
TGTGCCAGCAGCCTAGGGGACAGGCCCTACGAGCAGTACTTC
CASSLGDRPYEQYF
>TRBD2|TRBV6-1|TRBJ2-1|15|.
TGTGCCAGCAGTGTACTAGCGGGGGCCTACAATGAGCAGTTCTTC
CASSVLAGAYNEQFF
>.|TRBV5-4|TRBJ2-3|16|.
TGTGCCAGCAGCTCCCCTCACGGGTATAGCACAGATACGCAGTATTTT
CASSSPHGYSTDTQYF
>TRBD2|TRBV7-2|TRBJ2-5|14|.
TGTGCCAGCAGCCCTGGGAGGGTAGAAGAGACCCAGTACTTC
CASSPGRVEETQYF
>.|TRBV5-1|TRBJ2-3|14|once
TGCGCCAGCAGCTTGGTCGGGAGCACAGATACGCAGTATTTT
CASSLVGSTDTQYF
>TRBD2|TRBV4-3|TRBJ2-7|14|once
TGCGCCAGCAGCCAGCTAGCGGGAACGTACGAGCAGTACTTC
CASSQLAGTYEQYF
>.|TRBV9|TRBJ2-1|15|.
TGTGCCAGCGGAAGGGACGGGAGCTCCTACAATGAGCAGTTCTTC
CASGRDGSSYNEQFF
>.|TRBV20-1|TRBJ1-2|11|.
TGCAGTGCTCAGGAGGGCTATGGCTACACCTTC
CSAQEGYGYTF
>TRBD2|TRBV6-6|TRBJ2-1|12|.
TGTGCCAGCAGGGGGACTACCAATGAGCAGTTCTTC
CASRGTTNEQFF
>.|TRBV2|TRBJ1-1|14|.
TGTGCCAGCAAAGGGGCGACCCTTTCCACTGAAGCTTTCTTT
CASKGATLSTEAFF
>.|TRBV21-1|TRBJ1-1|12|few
TGTGCCAGCAGCAAACGGGGGTCTGAAGCTTTCTTT
CASSKRGSEAFF
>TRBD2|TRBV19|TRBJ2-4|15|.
TGTGCCAGTAGCCCCCAGCGGGGGCCCAAAAACATTCAGTACTTC
CASSPQRGPKNIQYF
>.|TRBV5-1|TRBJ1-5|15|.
TGCGCCAGCAGCTTGGGGGTTGCAGGGCATCAGCCCCAGCATTTT
CASSLGVAGHQPQHF
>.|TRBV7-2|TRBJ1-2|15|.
TGTGCCAGCAGCGCGTCTATGACAGCCCTCTATGGCTACACCTTC
CASSASMTALYGYTF